These 24 T cell receptor beta chains were all obtained from the same sample, sequenced in a study of cytomegalovirus exposure and HLA in healthy donors. The PCR made use of 60 Vbeta and 13 Jbeta primers. Sequencing was performed with immunoSEQ multiplex PCR; in TCRdb, only in-frame clones are kept and a portion is missing. The top ten clones hold roughly 2.1% of a sample with 25,000 to 40,000 clones, approximately 47% of them seen once. Sequencing input: PBMCs. The receptor source for this set is a woman aged 45-60 years in good health and CMV-seronegative.

This clone was seen only a few times. CDR3 protein: CASRLSFGNTGELFF. In DNA, the CDR3 is TGTGCCAGCAGATTGAGCTTCGGGAACACCGGGGAGCTGTTTTTT. V and J are TRBV7-9 and TRBJ2-2; D is unresolved. CDR3 size: 15 residues. The V gene's germline CDR1 is SEHNR and CDR2 FQNEAQ (reference sequence). The V end lost 6 bases, the J end lost 1 base, and 12 bases lay between the germline ends.

The chain carries TRBV9 and TRBJ1-2; D perhaps matches TRBD1 (5 bases). CDR3 size: 16 residues. V was cut by 0 bases and J by 0 bases, with 12 bases left in between. The V gene's germline CDR1 is SGDLS and CDR2 YYNGEE. DNA for the CDR3: TGTGCCAGCAGCGTAGACCAGGGCCAAGCTAACTATGGCTACACCTTC. It specifies CASSVDQGQANYGYTF.

This clone was seen a few times. The chain recombines TRBV19 with TRBJ2-3, with TRBD1 identical over 9 bases. V lost 5 bases and J lost 4; bases outside the gene matches: 7. This CDR3 is 15 amino acids long. The germline gives CDR1 LNHDA, CDR2 SQIVND (reference sequence). CDR3 in amino acids: CASSERQGVADTQYF. In DNA, the CDR3 is TGTGCCAGTAGTGAACGACAGGGGGTGGCAGATACGCAGTATTTT. The full variable domain, rest sourced from reference TRBV19 and TRBJ2-3, is DGGITQSPKYLFRKEGQNVTLSCEQNLNHDAMYWYRQDPGQGLRLIYYSQIVNDFQKGDIAEGYSVSREKKESFPLTVTSAQKNPTAFYLCASSERQGVADTQYFGPGTRLTVL.

The sample holds a few counts of this clone. This chain joins TRBV19 and TRBJ1-4; D unresolved. The CDR3 has 14 amino acids. Trimming removed 3 bases from V and 4 bases from J, with 9 bases in between. Per the germline V gene, CDR1 is LNHDA and CDR2 is SQIVND (reference sequence). CDR3 in DNA: TGTGCCAGTAGTATGGCCGGAGTTAATGAAAAACTGTTTTTT. Translated: CASSMAGVNEKLFF.

A few counts support this clone. One end of the junction varies from germline; a read error may be responsible. V usage is TRBV7-9 and J usage is TRBJ2-1; 11 bases fit TRBD1. Germline V gives CDR1 SEHNR, CDR2 FQNEAQ (reference sequence). This CDR3 has 18 amino acids. This CDR3 is CSSSIWTGGRILFDEQFF. As DNA, the CDR3 is TGTTCCAGCAGCATATGGACAGGGGGCCGTATTCTTTTCGATGAGCAGTTCTTC.

The chain uses TRBV5-6 and TRBJ1-6, with D possibly TRBD1 on 6 matching bases. V lost 5 bases and J lost 12, with 18 bases in between. CDR1 and CDR2 (germline): SGHDT, YYEEEE. This CDR3 region has 14 residues. The CDR3: CASRGERGIGPLHF. The CDR3 DNA reads as TGTGCCAGCAGGGGGGAGAGGGGGATAGGACCCCTCCACTTT.

The sample holds a few counts of this clone. This chain links TRBV19 with TRBJ2-3; a possible D gene is TRBD1 (5 bases). CDR3 length equals 16 residues. Germline CDR1 LNHDA, CDR2 SQIVND (reference sequence). V lost 3 bases to trimming and J lost 5 bases, with 18 bases between them. The CDR3, as DNA: TGTGCCAGTAGTATCCCGACAGCCCGGATACGAGATACGCAGTATTTT. Its protein is CASSIPTARIRDTQYF. The whole variable domain, remainder taken from reference TRBV19 and TRBJ2-3, is DGGITQSPKYLFRKEGQNVTLSCEQNLNHDAMYWYRQDPGQGLRLIYYSQIVNDFQKGDIAEGYSVSREKKESFPLTVTSAQKNPTAFYLCASSIPTARIRDTQYFGPGTRLTVL.

This clone was counted a few times. The CDR3 DNA reads as TGCAGCGTTGATACGGGTAGCTCCTACAATGAGCAGTTCTTC. Translating it yields CSVDTGSSYNEQFF. The gene calls are TRBV29-1 and TRBJ2-1, with no clear D. V lost 3 bases, J lost 0 bases, and 9 bases lay in between. There are 14 residues in the CDR3. CDR1 and CDR2 from the germline V gene are SQVTM and ANQGSEA.

The V gene is TRBV6-1, the J gene TRBJ2-1, with a tentative D call TRBD2 (6 bases). CDR1 and CDR2 (germline): MNHNS, SASEGT. The V end was cut by 3 bases, the J end by 0 bases, with 9 bases between. CDR3 length: 15 residues. The CDR3 DNA reads as TGTGCCAGCAGTGAGGGACTTCACTCCTACAATGAGCAGTTCTTC. Translation: CASSEGLHSYNEQFF.

The J gene is TRBJ2-7, the V gene TRBV27; D is uncertain. CDR3 length: 15 amino acids. CDR1 is MNHEY and CDR2 is SMNVEV in the germline V gene (reference sequence). The V end was cut by 5 bases, the J end by 0 bases, with 14 bases between. The CDR3 sequence is CASSPRLDHSYEQYF. The CDR3 region has the DNA TGTGCCAGCAGTCCACGCCTAGACCACTCCTACGAGCAGTACTTC.

This clone showed up just a few times. V and J are TRBV11-2 and TRBJ1-2, with D possibly being TRBD1 (5 bases). The V end lost 5 bases, the J end lost 6 bases, and 7 bases lay between the germline ends. This CDR3 region has 11 residues. In germline, CDR1 is SGHAT, CDR2 FQNNGV. CDR3 DNA sequence: TGTGCCAGCAGCCAAGGGGATGGCTACACCTTC. As protein: CASSQGDGYTF.

This clone has only one observation. The chain employs TRBV28 and TRBJ2-1; a weak D match, TRBD1 (6 bases). The CDR3 runs 12 residues. V was cut by 8 bases and J by 16 bases, with 21 bases left in between. From germline, CDR1 is MDHEN and CDR2 SYDVKM. CDR3 DNA: TGTGCCAGCGGAGGACAGCCCTCTACCATTTTCTTC. Residues: CASGGQPSTIFF.

V usage is TRBV5-4 and J usage is TRBJ2-2; a weak D match, TRBD1 (6 bases). Trimming took off 7 bases at V and 1 base at J, with 8 bases between the two ends. The CDR3 spans 13 residues. Germline CDR1 SGHNT, CDR2 YYREEE (reference sequence). CDR3 sequence reads: CASRDKNTGELFF. The CDR3 bases are TGTGCCAGCCGGGACAAGAACACCGGGGAGCTGTTTTTT.

This clone was detected a few times. This chain links TRBV5-4 with TRBJ2-1, with TRBD2 matching over 11 bases. Germline assignment: CDR1 SGHNT and CDR2 YYREEE (reference sequence). V trimming: 1 base; J trimming: 4 bases; junction bases outside the gene matches: 1. CDR3 length: 15 amino acids. CDR3 sequence: CASSLLAGGYNEQFF. CDR3 nucleotide sequence: TGTGCCAGCAGCTTGCTAGCGGGGGGTTACAATGAGCAGTTCTTC. Together with reference TRBV5-4 and TRBJ2-1, the CDR3 gives the full variable domain: ETGVTQSPTHLIKTRGQQVTLRCSSQSGHNTVSWYQQALGQGPQFIFQYYREEENGRGNFPPRFSGLQFPNYSSELNVNALELDDSALYLCASSLLAGGYNEQFFGPGTRLTVL.

V usage is TRBV30 and J usage is TRBJ2-7, with TRBD2 matching over 10 bases. Germline CDR1 reads GTSNPN; CDR2 reads SVGIG (reference sequence). CDR3 length: 15 amino acids. Trimming removed 0 bases from V and 6 bases from J; junction bases left unmatched: 8. CDR3 sequence reads: CAWSVGVAGGGEQYF. The CDR3 DNA reads TGTGCCTGGAGTGTGGGAGTAGCGGGGGGAGGCGAGCAGTACTTC.

This clone was seen only once. V gene TRBV7-7 combines with J gene TRBJ2-1, with 7 positions matching TRBD2. Germline V gene lookup returns CDR1 SSHAT and CDR2 FNYEAQ (reference sequence). V shed 3 bases and J 2 bases; nucleotides not matched to a gene: 4. This CDR3 has 15 amino acids. CDR3 DNA sequence: TGTGCCAGCAGCTTGGGCGGGAGCGCCTACAATGAGCAGTTCTTC. Protein sequence: CASSLGGSAYNEQFF.

This chain uses TRBV19 with TRBJ2-7, with a weak D call TRBD1 (6 bases). Between the trimmed V and J ends, which lost 3 bases and 4 bases, there was a span of 13 bases. The CDR3 covers 14 residues. CDR1 is LNHDA and CDR2 is SQIVND in the germline V gene (reference sequence). The CDR3 DNA follows: TGTGCCAGTAGTATCCGAGACAGGCGTTACGAGCAGTACTTC. Translation gives CASSIRDRRYEQYF.

The chain recombines TRBV7-9 with TRBJ2-2; no clear D gene. This CDR3 has 14 amino acids. The V and J ends lost 1 base and 7 bases respectively, with 10 bases between them. The germline gives CDR1 SEHNR, CDR2 FQNEAQ (reference sequence). The CDR3 is CASSLGAIFGELFF. The CDR3 DNA is TGTGCCAGCAGCTTAGGAGCCATTTTCGGGGAGCTGTTTTTT. Looking up the rest from reference TRBV7-9 and TRBJ2-2 gives the full variable domain: DTGVSQNPRHKITKRGQNVTFRCDPISEHNRLYWYRQTLGQGPEFLTYFQNEAQLEKSRLLSDRFSAERPKGSFSTLEIQRTEQGDSAMYLCASSLGAIFGELFFGEGSRLTVL.

The J gene is TRBJ1-1, the V gene TRBV7-9; D is unclear. Germline CDR1 and CDR2: SEHNR and FQNEAQ (reference sequence). V was trimmed by 6 bases and J by 0 bases, leaving 5 bases between them. The CDR3 spans 12 residues. The CDR3 DNA follows: TGTGCCAGCAGTCCTCTGAACACTGAAGCTTTCTTT. It encodes CASSPLNTEAFF.

CDR3 sequence reads: CASSPGRGSSDEQFF. CDR3 nucleotides: TGTGCCAGCAGCCCGGGTCGAGGGTCGTCGGATGAGCAGTTCTTC. The rearrangement joins TRBV5-4 to TRBJ2-1, with D perhaps matching TRBD2 (5 bases). The CDR3 consists of 15 residues. Deletions cut 4 bases from V and 8 bases from J, with 19 bases between. Looked up from germline, CDR1 is SGHNT and CDR2 is YYREEE (reference sequence). Filled out from reference TRBV5-4 and TRBJ2-1, the complete variable domain reads ETGVTQSPTHLIKTRGQQVTLRCSSQSGHNTVSWYQQALGQGPQFIFQYYREEENGRGNFPPRFSGLQFPNYSSELNVNALELDDSALYLCASSPGRGSSDEQFFGPGTRLTVL.

This clone showed up just a few times. The rearrangement links TRBV5-5 to TRBJ1-6; D remains ambiguous. V lost 6 bases and J 8 bases, leaving 15 bases between the germline ends. Germline CDR1 reads SGHKS; CDR2 reads YYEKEE (reference sequence). This CDR3 comprises 14 residues. CDR3 sequence (DNA): TGTGCCAGCACCGCGGCCCTTAGCTATTCACCCCTCCACTTT. Its translation is CASTAALSYSPLHF. Full variable domain (outside the CDR3, taken from reference TRBV5-5 and TRBJ1-6): DAGVTQSPTHLIKTRGQQVTLRCSPISGHKSVSWYQQVLGQGPQFIFQYYEKEERGRGNFPDRFSARQFPNYSSELNVNALLLGDSALYLCASTAALSYSPLHFGNGTRLTVT.

This clone was observed a few times. This sequence joins TRBV7-9 and TRBJ1-1; 7 bases fit TRBD1. CDR3 length: 15 amino acids. The V and J ends lost 4 bases and 7 bases, in that order; junction bases with no gene match: 12. CDR1 SEHNR and CDR2 FQNEAQ come from the germline V gene (reference sequence). CDR3 amino acids: CASSSIRQGKGEAFF. In DNA form, the CDR3 reads TGTGCCAGCAGCTCAATTCGACAGGGAAAAGGTGAAGCTTTCTTT.

This clone was picked up a small number of times. This sequence joins TRBV29-1 and TRBJ2-3; no clear D gene. The CDR3 covers 13 residues. Germline CDR1 reads SQVTM; CDR2 reads ANQGSEA. V was trimmed by 1 base and J by 3 bases, leaving 8 bases between them. The CDR3: CSVEGRLTDTQYF. CDR3 nucleotides: TGCAGCGTTGAAGGGCGGCTTACAGATACGCAGTATTTT.

There are a few counts of this clone. V usage is TRBV7-9 and J usage is TRBJ2-3; 12 bases line up with TRBD2. The V and J ends lost 2 bases and 2 bases, in that order; junction bases with no gene match: 8. Germline CDR1 reads SEHNR; CDR2 reads FQNEAQ (reference sequence). CDR3 size: 18 residues. The CDR3 nucleotides are TGTGCCAGCAGCTTAAGCCTGACTAGCGGGGGATTCACAGATACGCAGTATTTT. This encodes CASSLSLTSGGFTDTQYF.